Presented here are 6 T cell receptor beta chains from one specimen sequenced in a study of shared clonotypes between healthy human individuals. TCRdb's copy holds only in-frame clones and misses some; the assay was immunoSEQ multiplex PCR. Of some 2,000,000 clones in the sample, roughly 94% were seen once. The sample consisted of naive CD4+ T cells sorted from blood. Indicated subset: CD45RA+ positively selected. The source is a man aged 18 to 30 in good health.

V usage is TRBV6-1 and J usage is TRBJ1-5, with a tentative D call TRBD1 (5 bases). With 3 bases removed from V and 2 bases from J, the gap between germline ends came to 11 bases. Looked up from germline, CDR1 is MNHNS and CDR2 is SASEGT. This CDR3 spans 15 amino acids. The CDR3 sequence is CASSEGVFGNQPQHF. The DNA for the CDR3 is TGTGCCAGCAGTGAGGGGGTTTTTGGCAATCAGCCCCAGCATTTT.

V and J are TRBV7-8 and TRBJ2-2; tentatively, D is TRBD2 (6 bases). The CDR3 runs 15 residues. V was clipped by 5 bases and J by 6 bases, with 16 bases between them. The germline gives CDR1 SGHVS, CDR2 FQNEAQ. The CDR3 DNA is TGTGCCAGCAGCCCCGGGAGTTTAATCGCCGGGGAGCTGTTTTTT. It codes for CASSPGSLIAGELFF.

V is TRBV28 and J is TRBJ1-2, with D uncertain. V was clipped by 1 base and J by 8 bases, with 26 bases between them. From germline, CDR1 is MDHEN and CDR2 SYDVKM. This CDR3 spans 18 amino acids. CDR3 nucleotide sequence: TGTGCCAGCAGTTTATTTCCCCGGAGCACGTTCACTCCGGAGGGCTACACCTTC. Residues: CASSLFPRSTFTPEGYTF.

This chain joins TRBV30 and TRBJ2-7, with 10 bases identical to TRBD2. V dropped 4 bases and J dropped 6; count of bases not matched to a gene: 6. The CDR3 contains 13 residues. From germline, CDR1 is GTSNPN and CDR2 SVGIG (reference sequence). CDR3 residues: CAWKLAGRGEQYF. As DNA, the CDR3 is TGTGCCTGGAAACTAGCGGGGAGGGGCGAGCAGTACTTC.

Details on this clone: Other DNA sequences from this sample encode an identical CDR3 as well. This chain joins TRBV7-2 and TRBJ2-7; 10 bases are shared with TRBD1. Germline V gene lookup returns CDR1 SGHTA and CDR2 FQGNSA. This CDR3 region has 14 residues. Losses at the gene ends were 5 bases for V and 1 base for J; bases not matched to a gene: 2. The DNA for the CDR3 is TGTGCCAGCAGCCGGGACAGGGGTTCCTACGAGCAGTACTTC. It translates to CASSRDRGSYEQYF.

The V and J genes are TRBV28 and TRBJ2-6; TRBD1 or TRBD2 may be the D gene (5 bases each). V lost 5 bases and J lost 1, with 24 bases in between. Germline V gene lookup returns CDR1 MDHEN and CDR2 SYDVKM. The CDR3 consists of 20 residues. Here the CDR3 reads CASSTFPGALGTSGANVLTF. In DNA form, the CDR3 reads TGTGCCAGCAGTACATTCCCCGGGGCTTTAGGGACGTCTGGGGCCAACGTCCTGACTTTC.